This TCR beta chain was captured in a study of early T cells in non-severe SARS-CoV-2 infection. Overall study results and limits: Clonotype matching in VDJdb favored anti-spike CD8 responses and did not capture private and CD4 specificities.

The CDR3 spans 14 residues. Germline trimming cut 1 base from V and 5 bases from J; bases unmatched to any gene: 3. Germline loops: CDR1 LNHDA, CDR2 SQIVND (reference sequence). Unique molecular identifiers tagged individual cDNA molecules. TCRdb analysed the 5' RACE reads with MiXCR anew, one entry per CDR3 protein. Of roughly 63,000 distinct CDR3 sequences listed, 12% are singletons. This clonotype was picked up a small number of times. Its antigen is as yet unknown. The starting material was whole blood, obtained at baseline. This sequence joins TRBV19 and TRBJ2-5; 8 positions match TRBD2. The receptor was isolated from an adult who was a healthcare worker with PCR-confirmed SARS-CoV-2 infection or an uninfected control (not recorded which). The donor label of this sample is uncertain. DNA of the CDR3: TGTGCCAGTAGTATAGCGGGGGGGCGCGAGACCCAGTACTTC. Translating gives CASSIAGGRETQYF.